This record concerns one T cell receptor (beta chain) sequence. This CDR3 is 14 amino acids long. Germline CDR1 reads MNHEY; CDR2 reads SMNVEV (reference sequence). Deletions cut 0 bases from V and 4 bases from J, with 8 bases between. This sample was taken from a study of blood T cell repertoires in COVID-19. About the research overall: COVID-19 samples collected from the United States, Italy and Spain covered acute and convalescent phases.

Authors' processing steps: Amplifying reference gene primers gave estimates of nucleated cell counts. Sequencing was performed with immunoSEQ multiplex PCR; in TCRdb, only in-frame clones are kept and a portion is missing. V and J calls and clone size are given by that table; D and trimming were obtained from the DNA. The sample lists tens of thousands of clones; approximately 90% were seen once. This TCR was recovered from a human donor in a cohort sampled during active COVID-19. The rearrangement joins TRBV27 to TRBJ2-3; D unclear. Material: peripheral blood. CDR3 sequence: CASSLSPFPDTQYF. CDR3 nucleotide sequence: TGTGCCAGCAGTTTATCCCCCTTCCCAGATACGCAGTATTTT.